These 27 T cell receptor beta chains came from one sample sequenced in a study of cytomegalovirus exposure and HLA in healthy donors. The study ran its PCR with 60 Vbeta and 13 Jbeta primers. The data were produced by immunoSEQ multiplex PCR, yet TCRdb's version contains in-frame clones alone and is incomplete. The sample lists fewer than 200,000 clones; about four fifths were seen once. Sequencing used PBMCs. These receptors were collected from a woman in her 30s in good health and CMV-seropositive.

The gene calls are TRBV6-5 and TRBJ1-2; 9 bases fit TRBD1. V lost 6 bases to trimming and J lost 8 bases; unmatched junction nucleotides: 13. This CDR3 spans 15 amino acids. Germline-derived CDR1 and CDR2 are MNHEY and SVGAGI. CDR3 sequence: CASRPGTGWRFGYTF. CDR3 coding DNA: TGTGCCAGCAGACCCGGGACAGGGTGGAGATTCGGCTACACCTTC.

The CDR3 nucleotides read TGTGCCAGCAGCGAAGGGGCCAATGGGGCCCAGCATTTT. It translates to CASSEGANGAQHF. The chain joins TRBV9 to TRBJ1-5; tentative D call: TRBD1 (5 bases). Germline assignment: CDR1 SGDLS and CDR2 YYNGEE. V lost 3 bases and J lost 11, with 15 bases in between. CDR3 length equals 13 residues. The variable domain in full, completed from reference TRBV9 and TRBJ1-5, reads DSGVTQTPKHLITATGQRVTLRCSPRSGDLSVYWYQQSLDQGLQFLIQYYNGEERAKGNILERFSAQQFPDLHSELNLSSLELGDSALYFCASSEGANGAQHFGDGTRLSIL.

This clone has only a few counts. This chain uses TRBV4-3 with TRBJ2-3; tentative D call: TRBD1 (6 bases). V was cut by 4 bases and J by 0 bases, with 8 bases left in between. This CDR3 comprises 14 residues. Germline V lookup: CDR1 LGHNA, CDR2 YSLEER. The CDR3 nucleotides read TGCGCCAGCAGCCCTGGACAGAGCACAGATACGCAGTATTTT. The encoded protein is CASSPGQSTDTQYF.

This clone was counted a few times. The V call is TRBV27, the J call TRBJ2-3, with TRBD2 matching 9 bases. CDR3 length: 16 amino acids. Trimming at V came to 6 bases and at J to 1 base, leaving 8 bases not matched to a gene. Germline V gene sequence: CDR1 MNHEY, CDR2 SMNVEV (reference sequence). The CDR3 reads CASRPYSGGGTDTQYF. CDR3 bases: TGTGCCAGCAGACCCTATAGCGGGGGAGGCACAGATACGCAGTATTTT.

This clone has more than one count but fewer than ten. The rearrangement uses TRBV18 and TRBJ2-7, with TRBD1 matching over 7 bases. CDR1 and CDR2 from the germline V gene are KGHSH and LQKENI. The CDR3 is made up of 13 amino acids. The J segment lost 9 bases and the V segment lost 0 bases, leaving 5 bases of the junction unmatched. The CDR3 sequence: CASSPPGQQGQYF. The CDR3 region has the DNA TGTGCCAGCTCACCACCGGGACAGCAAGGGCAGTACTTC.

This clone was seen a few times. This chain links TRBV6-5 with TRBJ2-7; no definite D call. With 0 bases removed from V and 3 bases from J, the gap between germline ends came to 12 bases. Germline V lookup: CDR1 MNHEY, CDR2 SVGAGI. The CDR3 is 15 amino acids. CDR3 coding DNA: TGTGCCAGCAGTTACTCGATTCCGACAAACTACGAGCAGTACTTC. This codes for CASSYSIPTNYEQYF.

CDR3 in amino acids: CASSAHQTGSGNTIYF. The DNA of the CDR3 is TGTGCCAGCAGCGCACACCAGACAGGCTCTGGAAACACCATATATTTT. The chain links TRBV7-2 to TRBJ1-3, with TRBD1 as a possible D gene (6 bases). The length of the CDR3 is 16 residues. V was cut by 5 bases and J by 0 bases, with 14 bases left in between. Germline CDR1 is SGHTA and CDR2 is FQGNSA. Based on the CDR3 plus reference TRBV7-2 and TRBJ1-3, the full variable domain is GAGVSQSPSNKVTEKGKDVELRCDPISGHTALYWYRQSLGQGLEFLIYFQGNSAPDKSGLPSDRFSAERTGGSVSTLTIQRTQQEDSAVYLCASSAHQTGSGNTIYFGEGSWLTVV.

The chain has TRBV9 and TRBJ2-5, with 9 bases aligning to TRBD2. Looked up from germline, CDR1 is SGDLS and CDR2 is YYNGEE. CDR3 length equals 15 residues. The V gene end was trimmed by 4 bases and the J gene end by 5 bases; junction bases not matched to a gene: 9. The CDR3 sequence: CASSPAGGKGETQYF. The CDR3 nucleotides are TGTGCCAGCAGCCCCGCGGGGGGGAAGGGGGAGACCCAGTACTTC.

This rearrangement joins TRBV15 to TRBJ1-5; D might be TRBD1 (6 bases). Germline V gives CDR1 LNHNV, CDR2 YYDKDF (reference sequence). The CDR3 length is 17 residues. Between the trimmed V and J ends, which lost 0 bases and 7 bases, there was a span of 19 bases. The CDR3: CATSRDKITTGIQPQHF. DNA for the CDR3: TGTGCCACCAGCAGAGATAAGATTACCACAGGGATACAGCCCCAGCATTTT.

Details on this clone: The sample contains more than one DNA sequence encoding this CDR3. This chain joins TRBV9 and TRBJ1-1, with D perhaps TRBD1 (5 bases). The germline V gene encodes CDR1 SGDLS and CDR2 YYNGEE. Trimming shortened V by 3 bases and J by 4 bases, and 10 bases separated the two germline ends. CDR3 size: 13 residues. For the CDR3, the DNA is TGTGCCAGCAGCGCGGGGGGAGGCACTGAAGCTTTCTTT. This gives the protein CASSAGGGTEAFF.

The J gene is TRBJ1-2, the V gene TRBV27; TRBD1 matches at 9 bases. V was pared by 2 bases and J by 5 bases, with 3 bases of the junction left unmatched. The CDR3 extends over 14 amino acids. Germline V gene data show CDR1 as MNHEY and CDR2 as SMNVEV (reference sequence). CDR3 DNA: TGTGCCAGCAGTTTAACAGGGGGCTGGTATGGCTACACCTTC. Protein product: CASSLTGGWYGYTF.

The chain links TRBV12-5 to TRBJ2-3, with D uncertain. Germline CDR1 LGHNT, CDR2 FRNRAP. Trimming shortened V by 4 bases and J by 2 bases, and 10 bases separated the two germline ends. The CDR3 is 14 amino acids. The CDR3 DNA follows: TGTGCTAGTGGTTCTAACAGCAACACAGATACGCAGTATTTT. Amino acid sequence: CASGSNSNTDTQYF.

The chain employs TRBV9 and TRBJ2-6; possibly TRBD1 for D (6 bases). Per the germline V gene, CDR1 is SGDLS and CDR2 is YYNGEE. This CDR3 contains 18 residues. V was clipped by 5 bases and J by 0 bases, with 18 bases between them. CDR3 in DNA: TGTGCCAGCAGTCAGGACCGGGACAAACCCTCTGGGGCCAACGTCCTGACTTTC. Its protein is CASSQDRDKPSGANVLTF.

CDR3 DNA sequence: TGTGCCATCAGTGAGTCCCCGGACAGCTCTAATGAAAAACTGTTTTTT. It encodes CAISESPDSSNEKLFF. The chain uses TRBV10-3 and TRBJ1-4; D is perhaps TRBD1 (6 bases). The CDR3 loop spans 16 amino acids. The germline V and J ends were trimmed by 0 bases and 3 bases, with 11 bases remaining between them. Germline V CDR1 and CDR2: ENHRY, SYGVKD.

The CDR3 sequence is CASSPLPGRNSPLHF. The CDR3 bases are TGTGCCAGCTCACCCTTACCCGGCAGGAATTCACCCCTCCACTTT. This sequence joins TRBV18 and TRBJ1-6, with D hard to call. This CDR3 has 15 residues. Looked up from germline, CDR1 is KGHSH and CDR2 is LQKENI. Trimming left V 3 bases short and J 7 bases short, with 13 bases between.

The chain carries TRBV10-3 and TRBJ1-1; TRBD1 agrees at 8 bases. CDR1 ENHRY and CDR2 SYGVKD come from the germline V gene. CDR3 size: 15 residues. J gave up 3 bases and V 2 bases, and 5 bases lay outside the gene matches. In DNA form, the CDR3 reads TGTGCCATCAGTGAGCAGGGGGCCGAACACACTGAAGCTTTCTTT. The encoded protein is CAISEQGAEHTEAFF.

The J gene is TRBJ1-6, the V gene TRBV7-6; D uncertain. Germline values: CDR1 SGHVS, CDR2 FNYEAQ. V lost 1 base, J lost 9 bases, and 10 bases lay in between. The CDR3 totals 14 residues. CDR3 region: CASSLGPGGSPLHF. The CDR3 bases are TGTGCCAGCAGCTTAGGTCCAGGAGGTTCACCCCTCCACTTT.

V is TRBV5-6 and J is TRBJ1-1; 7 bases align to TRBD1. V was clipped by 6 bases and J by 1 base; unmatched bases: 9. Germline CDR1 and CDR2: SGHDT and YYEEEE. The CDR3 contains 15 residues. As DNA, the CDR3 is TGTGCCAGCATTAGAGGGACAGCGGGGAACACTGAAGCTTTCTTT. Its translation: CASIRGTAGNTEAFF.

The chain links TRBV15 to TRBJ1-1; no reliable D call. The germline gives CDR1 LNHNV, CDR2 YYDKDF (reference sequence). Trimming stripped 5 bases from V and 5 bases from J, with 18 bases between. The CDR3 contains 15 residues. CDR3: CATSSDYSLGTEAFF. CDR3 nucleotides: TGTGCCACCAGCTCTGACTACTCCTTAGGTACTGAAGCTTTCTTT.

The chain couples TRBV29-1 to TRBJ2-7; D is possibly TRBD1 (5 bases). V was shortened by 7 bases and J by 6 bases, with 22 bases between the two germline ends. Germline V gene lookup returns CDR1 SQVTM and CDR2 ANQGSEA. The CDR3 is 14 amino acids. In DNA form, the CDR3 reads TGCAGCGCACAAAGAGAACACAGGTCTGGCGAGCAGTACTTC. Residues: CSAQREHRSGEQYF.

V and J are TRBV5-1 and TRBJ2-5; TRBD1 matches at 10 bases. Per germline, CDR1 SGHRS and CDR2 YFSETQ. Germline trimming cut 4 bases from V and 4 bases from J; bases unmatched to any gene: 7. The CDR3 loop spans 15 amino acids. The chain's CDR3 is CASSRDRGSSETQYF. CDR3 bases: TGCGCCAGCAGCCGGGACAGGGGTTCTTCAGAGACCCAGTACTTC.

The chain uses TRBV6-6 and TRBJ2-2; TRBD2 is a possible D gene (6 bases). Germline V gene sequence: CDR1 MNHNY, CDR2 SVGAGI (reference sequence). The V end was cut by 2 bases, the J end by 7 bases, with 14 bases between. The length of the CDR3 is 15 residues. Here the CDR3 DNA reads TGTGCCAGCAGTTACGCCCTGACTAGAATCGGGGAGCTGTTTTTT. Amino acid sequence: CASSYALTRIGELFF.

The genes are TRBV18 and TRBJ1-2; tentatively, D is TRBD1 (6 bases). The germline V and J ends were trimmed by 2 bases and 6 bases, with 10 bases remaining between them. Germline values: CDR1 KGHSH, CDR2 LQKENI. The CDR3 length is 13 residues. DNA of the CDR3: TGTGCCAGCTCACCAGACAGGAGAGATGGCTACACCTTC. Translating it yields CASSPDRRDGYTF.

V and J are TRBV7-2 and TRBJ2-1, with 10 bases lining up with TRBD2. CDR3 length: 17 amino acids. V shed 4 bases, J shed 0 bases, and the junction held 6 bases outside the gene matches. CDR1 and CDR2 from the germline V gene are SGHTA and FQGNSA. CDR3 in DNA: TGTGCCAGCAGCTGGAAAAAGCGGGGGGGCTCCTACAATGAGCAGTTCTTC. It yields the protein CASSWKKRGGSYNEQFF.

The V gene is TRBV9, the J gene TRBJ1-2; TRBD1 agrees at 9 bases. The CDR3 consists of 16 residues. Germline loops: CDR1 SGDLS, CDR2 YYNGEE. V dropped 5 bases and J dropped 3; count of bases not matched to a gene: 11. The CDR3 nucleotides read TGTGCCAGCAGTGGCCCAGGGACAGGGATTTACTATGGCTACACCTTC. Protein: CASSGPGTGIYYGYTF.

V gene TRBV15 combines with J gene TRBJ1-6, with 8 bases that match TRBD1. The germline gives CDR1 LNHNV, CDR2 YYDKDF (reference sequence). Trimming cost V 3 bases and J 10 bases; bases outside gene matches: 8. This CDR3 is 15 amino acids long. The CDR3 reads CATSRDRADGSPLHF. Here the CDR3 DNA reads TGTGCCACCAGCAGGGACAGGGCTGATGGGTCACCCCTCCACTTT.

V is TRBV4-1 and J is TRBJ2-1; TRBD1 might be the D (5 bases). The V gene's germline CDR1 is MGHRA and CDR2 YSYEKL. The CDR3 totals 15 residues. The V gene lost 4 bases and the J gene lost 2 bases, with 12 bases spanning the gap. CDR3 amino acids: CASSLRVLTYNEQFF. DNA for the CDR3: TGCGCCAGCAGCCTCAGGGTATTGACCTACAATGAGCAGTTCTTC.